This T cell receptor beta chain was found in a study of blood T cell repertoires in COVID-19. Study-level information: Italy, Spain and the United States were the sources of the convalescent and acute COVID-19 samples.

CDR1 is SEHNR and CDR2 is FQNEAQ in the germline V gene (reference sequence). V was trimmed by 4 bases and J by 5 bases, leaving 14 bases between them. The CDR3 is made up of 15 amino acids. The method was immunoSEQ multiplex PCR; TCRdb's version includes in-frame clones alone and lacks a portion of them. The profile shows approximately 270,000 clones, more than 80% of them singletons. Sequencing was performed on PBMCs or T cells enriched from blood (not recorded which). This sequence was found in a woman aged 25 to 39 with acute COVID-19. This rearrangement joins TRBV7-9 to TRBJ2-2; weak D call: TRBD1 (6 bases). The CDR3 DNA is TGTGCCAGCAGCTCGTCGACAGGAGCAACCGGGGAGCTGTTTTTT. Its translation: CASSSSTGATGELFF. Complete variable domain (other parts from reference TRBV7-9 and TRBJ2-2): DTGVSQNPRHKITKRGQNVTFRCDPISEHNRLYWYRQTLGQGPEFLTYFQNEAQLEKSRLLSDRFSAERPKGSFSTLEIQRTEQGDSAMYLCASSSSTGATGELFFGEGSRLTVL.